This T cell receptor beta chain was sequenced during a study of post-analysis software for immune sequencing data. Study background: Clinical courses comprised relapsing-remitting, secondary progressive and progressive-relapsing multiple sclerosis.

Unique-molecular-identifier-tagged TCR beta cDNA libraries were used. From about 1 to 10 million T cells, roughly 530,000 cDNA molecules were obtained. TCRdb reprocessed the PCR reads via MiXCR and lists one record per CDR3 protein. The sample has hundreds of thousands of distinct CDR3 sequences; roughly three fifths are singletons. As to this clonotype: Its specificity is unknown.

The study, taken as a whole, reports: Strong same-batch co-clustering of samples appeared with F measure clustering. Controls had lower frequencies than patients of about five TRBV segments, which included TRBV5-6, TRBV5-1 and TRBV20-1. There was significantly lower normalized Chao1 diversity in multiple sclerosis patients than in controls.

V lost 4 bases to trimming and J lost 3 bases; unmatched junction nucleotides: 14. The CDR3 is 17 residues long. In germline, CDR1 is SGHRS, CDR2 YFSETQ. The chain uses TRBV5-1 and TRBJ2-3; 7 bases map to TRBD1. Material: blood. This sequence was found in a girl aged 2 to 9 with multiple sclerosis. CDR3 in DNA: TGCGCCAGCAGCCAAGGGGGCCGGACAGGTCGGACAGATACGCAGTATTTT. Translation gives CASSQGGRTGRTDTQYF. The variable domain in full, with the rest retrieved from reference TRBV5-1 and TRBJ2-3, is KAGVTQTPRYLIKTRGQQVTLSCSPISGHRSVSWYQQTPGQGLQFLFEYFSETQRNKGNFPGRFSGRQFSNSRSEMNVSTLELGDSALYLCASSQGGRTGRTDTQYFGPGTRLTVL.